This T cell receptor beta chain appears in the sequencing data of a study of blood T cell repertoires in COVID-19. At the level of the study: T cells, B-cell-depleted T cells, or PBMCs provided the cDNA or gDNA that served as material.

Unmatched junction bases numbered 12, after V lost 4 bases and J lost 5 bases. Germline V lookup: CDR1 SGHRS, CDR2 YFSETQ. The CDR3 is 16 residues long. As handled by the study authors: Reference gene primer amplification gave nucleated cell count estimates. Profiled with immunoSEQ multiplex PCR; TCRdb holds only in-frame clones, not every one. V, J and clone size were drawn from that table, and D and trimming were deduced from the DNA. The sample has around 69,000 clones, roughly 85% seen once; the top ten hold roughly 20%. The sequenced material came from peripheral blood. This chain connects TRBV5-1 to TRBJ2-3; TRBD2 matches at 8 bases. The origin of this receptor is a man between 50 and 59 years old with acute or convalescent COVID-19. CDR3 sequence reads: CASSLEGAGAVDTQYF. In DNA form, the CDR3 reads TGCGCCAGCAGCCTGGAGGGAGCGGGGGCGGTAGATACGCAGTATTTT.